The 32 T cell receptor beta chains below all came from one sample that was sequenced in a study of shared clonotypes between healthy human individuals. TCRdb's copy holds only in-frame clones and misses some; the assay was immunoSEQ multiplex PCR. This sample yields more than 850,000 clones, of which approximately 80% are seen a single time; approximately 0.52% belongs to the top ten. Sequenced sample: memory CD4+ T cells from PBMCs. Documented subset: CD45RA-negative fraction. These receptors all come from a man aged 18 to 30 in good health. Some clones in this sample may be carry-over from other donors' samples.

DNA of the CDR3: TGTGCCAGCAGCTTACAGCGGGGTAAAGAGACCCAGTACTTC. It specifies CASSLQRGKETQYF. The gene calls are TRBV7-2 and TRBJ2-5, with 7 bases matching TRBD2. Germline V gene sequence: CDR1 SGHTA, CDR2 FQGNSA. The ends lost 2 bases at V and 3 bases at J; junction bases unmatched: 3. CDR3 length: 14 amino acids.

CDR3 nucleotides: TGTGCCAGTAGGGACAGGGGGCGCCGGGACGAGCAGTACTTC. Translated, it gives CASRDRGRRDEQYF. This sequence joins TRBV19 and TRBJ2-7; 11 bases align to TRBD1. The CDR3 runs 14 residues. The junction had 6 bases not matched to a gene; V was cut back by 6 bases and J by 5 bases. Per germline, CDR1 LNHDA and CDR2 SQIVND (reference sequence).

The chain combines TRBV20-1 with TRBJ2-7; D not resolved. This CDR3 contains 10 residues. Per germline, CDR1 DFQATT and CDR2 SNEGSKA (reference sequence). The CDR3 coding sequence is TGCAGCGTAGACTCCTACGAGCAGTACTTC. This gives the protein CSVDSYEQYF.

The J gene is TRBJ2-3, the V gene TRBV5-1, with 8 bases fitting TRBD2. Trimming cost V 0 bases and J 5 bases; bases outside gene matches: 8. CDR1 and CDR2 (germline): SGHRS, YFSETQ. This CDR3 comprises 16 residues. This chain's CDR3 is CASSLEGMLAGDTQYF. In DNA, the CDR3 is TGCGCCAGCAGCTTGGAAGGTATGCTAGCGGGAGATACGCAGTATTTT. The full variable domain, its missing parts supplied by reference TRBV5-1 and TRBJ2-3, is KAGVTQTPRYLIKTRGQQVTLSCSPISGHRSVSWYQQTPGQGLQFLFEYFSETQRNKGNFPGRFSGRQFSNSRSEMNVSTLELGDSALYLCASSLEGMLAGDTQYFGPGTRLTVL.

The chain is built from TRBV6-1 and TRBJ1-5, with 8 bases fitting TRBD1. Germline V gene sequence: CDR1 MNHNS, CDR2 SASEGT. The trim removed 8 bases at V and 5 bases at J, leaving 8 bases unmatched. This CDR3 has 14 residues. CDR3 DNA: TGTGCCAGCGGGCCAGGGGGCTCGTATCAGCCCCAGCATTTT. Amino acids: CASGPGGSYQPQHF.

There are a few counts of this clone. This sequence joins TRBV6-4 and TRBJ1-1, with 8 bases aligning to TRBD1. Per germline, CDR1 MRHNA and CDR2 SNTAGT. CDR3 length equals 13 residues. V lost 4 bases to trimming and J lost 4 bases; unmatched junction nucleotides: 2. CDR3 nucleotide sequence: TGTGCCAGCAGTGTCACAGGGGGCACTGAAGCTTTCTTT. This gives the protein CASSVTGGTEAFF.

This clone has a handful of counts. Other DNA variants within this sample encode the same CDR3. CDR3: CASSPTGNYGYTF. For the CDR3, the DNA is TGTGCCAGCTCACCAACGGGGAACTATGGCTACACCTTC. The chain couples TRBV18 to TRBJ1-2; D is uncertain. Trimming cost V 2 bases and J 2 bases, with 6 bases left between them. CDR3 size: 13 residues. CDR1 is KGHSH, CDR2 LQKENI, per germline.

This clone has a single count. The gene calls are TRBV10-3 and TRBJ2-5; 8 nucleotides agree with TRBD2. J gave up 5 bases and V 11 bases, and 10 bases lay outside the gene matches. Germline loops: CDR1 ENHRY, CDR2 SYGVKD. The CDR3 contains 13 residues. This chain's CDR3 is CAAGAGVRETQYF. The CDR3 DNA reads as TGTGCCGCTGGAGCGGGAGTAAGGGAGACCCAGTACTTC.

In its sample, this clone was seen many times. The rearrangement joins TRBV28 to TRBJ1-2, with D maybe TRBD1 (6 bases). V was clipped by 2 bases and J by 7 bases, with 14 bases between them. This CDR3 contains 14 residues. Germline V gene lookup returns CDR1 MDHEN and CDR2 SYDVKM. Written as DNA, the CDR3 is TGTGCCAGCAGTTTACCCCCCGACAGGAGTGGCTACACCTTC. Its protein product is CASSLPPDRSGYTF.

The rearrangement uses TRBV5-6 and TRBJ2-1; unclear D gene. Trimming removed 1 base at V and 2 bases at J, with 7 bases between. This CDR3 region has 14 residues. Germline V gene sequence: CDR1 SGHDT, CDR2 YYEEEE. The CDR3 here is CASSLLSTYNEQFF. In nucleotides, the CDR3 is TGTGCCAGCAGCTTGTTGTCTACCTACAATGAGCAGTTCTTC.

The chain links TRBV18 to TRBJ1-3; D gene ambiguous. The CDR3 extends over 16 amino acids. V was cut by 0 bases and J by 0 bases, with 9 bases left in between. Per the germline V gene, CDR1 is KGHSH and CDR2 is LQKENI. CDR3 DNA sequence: TGTGCCAGCTCACCACCACCACCAAACTCTGGAAACACCATATATTTT. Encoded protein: CASSPPPPNSGNTIYF. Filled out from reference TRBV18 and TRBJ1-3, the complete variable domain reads NAGVMQNPRHLVRRRGQEARLRCSPMKGHSHVYWYRQLPEEGLKFMVYLQKENIIDESGMPKERFSAEFPKEGPSILRIQQVVRGDSAAYFCASSPPPPNSGNTIYFGEGSWLTVV.

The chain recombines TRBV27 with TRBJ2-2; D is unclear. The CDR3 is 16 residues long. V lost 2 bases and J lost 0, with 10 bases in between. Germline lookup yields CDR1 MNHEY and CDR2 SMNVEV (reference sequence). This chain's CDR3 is CASSLGGFTNTGELFF. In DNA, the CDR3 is TGTGCCAGCAGTTTAGGTGGGTTCACGAACACCGGGGAGCTGTTTTTT.

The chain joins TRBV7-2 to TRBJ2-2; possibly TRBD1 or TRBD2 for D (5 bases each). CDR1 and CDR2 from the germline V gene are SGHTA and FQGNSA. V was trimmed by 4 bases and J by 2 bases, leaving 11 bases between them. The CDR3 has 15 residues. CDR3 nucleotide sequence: TGTGCCAGCAGCTGGACCGGGACCAACACCGGGGAGCTGTTTTTT. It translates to CASSWTGTNTGELFF.

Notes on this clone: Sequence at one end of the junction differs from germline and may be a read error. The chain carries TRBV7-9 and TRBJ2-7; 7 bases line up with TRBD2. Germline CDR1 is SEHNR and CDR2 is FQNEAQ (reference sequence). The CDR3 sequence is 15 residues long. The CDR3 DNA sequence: TGTGCCAGCAGCTCTTCCGCCGGGACTAAACGTCCCGAAGATTTC. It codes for CASSSSAGTKRPEDF.

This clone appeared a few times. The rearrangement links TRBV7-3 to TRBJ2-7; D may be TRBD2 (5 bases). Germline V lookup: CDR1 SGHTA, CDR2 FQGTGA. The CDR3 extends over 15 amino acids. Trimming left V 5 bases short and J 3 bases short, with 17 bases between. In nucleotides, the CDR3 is TGTGCCAGCAGCCCCAGTCCGGGGAGACTCTACGAGCAGTACTTC. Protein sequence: CASSPSPGRLYEQYF.

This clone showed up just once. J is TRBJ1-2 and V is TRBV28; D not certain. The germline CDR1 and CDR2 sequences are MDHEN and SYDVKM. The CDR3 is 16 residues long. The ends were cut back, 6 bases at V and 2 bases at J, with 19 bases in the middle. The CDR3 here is CASSMIGWAGNYGYTF. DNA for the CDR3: TGTGCCAGCAGCATGATCGGATGGGCGGGAAACTATGGCTACACCTTC.

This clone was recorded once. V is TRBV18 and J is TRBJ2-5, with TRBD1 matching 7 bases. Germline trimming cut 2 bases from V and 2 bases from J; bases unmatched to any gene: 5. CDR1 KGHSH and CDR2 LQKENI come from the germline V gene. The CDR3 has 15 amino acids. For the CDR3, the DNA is TGTGCCAGCTCACCATGGCAGGGGGTACAAGAGACCCAGTACTTC. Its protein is CASSPWQGVQETQYF.

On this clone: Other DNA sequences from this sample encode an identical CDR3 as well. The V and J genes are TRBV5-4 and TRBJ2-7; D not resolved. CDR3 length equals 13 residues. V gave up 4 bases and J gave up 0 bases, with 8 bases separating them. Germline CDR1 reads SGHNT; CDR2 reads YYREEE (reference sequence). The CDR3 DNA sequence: TGTGCCAGCAGCAGGACGGACTCCTACGAGCAGTACTTC. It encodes CASSRTDSYEQYF. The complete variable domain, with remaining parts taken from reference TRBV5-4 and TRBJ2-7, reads ETGVTQSPTHLIKTRGQQVTLRCSSQSGHNTVSWYQQALGQGPQFIFQYYREEENGRGNFPPRFSGLQFPNYSSELNVNALELDDSALYLCASSRTDSYEQYFGPGTRLTVT.

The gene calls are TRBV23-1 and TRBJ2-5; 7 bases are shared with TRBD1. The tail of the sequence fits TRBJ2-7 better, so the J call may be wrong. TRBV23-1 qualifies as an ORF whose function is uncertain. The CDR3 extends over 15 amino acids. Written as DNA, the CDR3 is TGCGCCAGCGCACCGGAGACAGGGAGCTCCTACGAGCAGTACTTC. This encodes CASAPETGSSYEQYF.

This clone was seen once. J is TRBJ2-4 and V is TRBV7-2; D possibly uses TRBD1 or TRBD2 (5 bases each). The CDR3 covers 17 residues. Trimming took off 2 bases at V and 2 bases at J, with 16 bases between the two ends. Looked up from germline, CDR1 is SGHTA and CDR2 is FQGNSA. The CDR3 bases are TGTGCCAGCAGCTTACGAGGGGCGTGGGAGTCCAAAAACATTCAGTACTTC. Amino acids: CASSLRGAWESKNIQYF.

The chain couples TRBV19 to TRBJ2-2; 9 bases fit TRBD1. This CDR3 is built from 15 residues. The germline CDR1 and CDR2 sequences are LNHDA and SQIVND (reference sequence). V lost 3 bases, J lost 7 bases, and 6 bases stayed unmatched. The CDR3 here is CASSIQDRGRGELFF. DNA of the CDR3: TGTGCCAGTAGTATTCAGGACAGGGGACGCGGGGAGCTGTTTTTT.

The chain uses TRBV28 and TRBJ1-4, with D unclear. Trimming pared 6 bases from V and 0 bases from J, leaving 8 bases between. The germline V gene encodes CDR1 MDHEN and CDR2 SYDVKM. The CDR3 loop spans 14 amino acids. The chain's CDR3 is CASSLISTNEKLFF. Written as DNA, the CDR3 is TGTGCCAGCAGCTTGATATCAACTAATGAAAAACTGTTTTTT.

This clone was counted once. The CDR3 here is CASSDSLRYSGRANEQFF. For the CDR3, the DNA is TGTGCCAGCAGTGATTCGCTACGATATAGCGGGAGGGCCAATGAGCAGTTCTTC. This chain links TRBV6-1 with TRBJ2-1; 11 bases fit TRBD2. There are 18 residues in the CDR3. The germline CDR1 and CDR2 sequences are MNHNS and SASEGT. The V gene end was trimmed by 3 bases and the J gene end by 6 bases; junction bases not matched to a gene: 13.

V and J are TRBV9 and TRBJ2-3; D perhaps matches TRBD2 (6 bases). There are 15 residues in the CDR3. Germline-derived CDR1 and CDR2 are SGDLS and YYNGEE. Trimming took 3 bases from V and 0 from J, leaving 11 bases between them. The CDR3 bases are TGTGCCAGCAGCGCCAGACTAGTAAGCACAGATACGCAGTATTTT. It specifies CASSARLVSTDTQYF.

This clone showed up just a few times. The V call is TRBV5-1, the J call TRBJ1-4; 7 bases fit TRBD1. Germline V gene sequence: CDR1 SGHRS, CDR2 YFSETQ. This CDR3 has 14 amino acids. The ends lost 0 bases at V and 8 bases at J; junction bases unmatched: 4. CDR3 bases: TGCGCCAGCAGCTTGGACAGGGGAGAAGAAAAACTGTTTTTT. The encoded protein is CASSLDRGEEKLFF.

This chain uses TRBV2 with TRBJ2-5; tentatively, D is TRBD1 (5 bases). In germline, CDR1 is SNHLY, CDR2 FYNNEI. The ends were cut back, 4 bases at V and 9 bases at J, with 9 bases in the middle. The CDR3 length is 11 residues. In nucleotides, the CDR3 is TGTGCCAGCAGTGTTGCAGGGTCCCAGTACTTC. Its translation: CASSVAGSQYF. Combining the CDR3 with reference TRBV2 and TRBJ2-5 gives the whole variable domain EPEVTQTPSHQVTQMGQEVILRCVPISNHLYFYWYRQILGQKVEFLVSFYNNEISEKSEIFDDQFSVERPDGSNFTLKIRSTKLEDSAMYFCASSVAGSQYFGPGTRLLVL.

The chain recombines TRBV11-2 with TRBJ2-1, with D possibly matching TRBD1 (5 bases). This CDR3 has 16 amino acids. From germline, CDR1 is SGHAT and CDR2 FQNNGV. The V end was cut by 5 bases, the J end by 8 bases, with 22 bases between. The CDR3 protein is CASSLGHSGVGDEQFF. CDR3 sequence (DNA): TGTGCCAGCAGCCTCGGACATTCTGGTGTAGGGGATGAGCAGTTCTTC.

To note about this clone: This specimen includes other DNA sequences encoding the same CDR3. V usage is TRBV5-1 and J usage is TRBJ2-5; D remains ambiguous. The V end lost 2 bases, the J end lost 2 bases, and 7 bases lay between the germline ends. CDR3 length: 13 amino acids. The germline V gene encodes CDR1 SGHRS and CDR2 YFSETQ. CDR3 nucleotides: TGCGCCAGCAGCTTTGGCTTACAAGAGACCCAGTACTTC. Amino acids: CASSFGLQETQYF.

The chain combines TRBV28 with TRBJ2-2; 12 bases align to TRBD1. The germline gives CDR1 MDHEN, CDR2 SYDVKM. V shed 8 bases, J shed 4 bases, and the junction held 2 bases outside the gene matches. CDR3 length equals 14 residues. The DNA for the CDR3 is TGTGCCAGCGGGACAGGGGGCTTCACCGGGGAGCTGTTTTTT. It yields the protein CASGTGGFTGELFF.

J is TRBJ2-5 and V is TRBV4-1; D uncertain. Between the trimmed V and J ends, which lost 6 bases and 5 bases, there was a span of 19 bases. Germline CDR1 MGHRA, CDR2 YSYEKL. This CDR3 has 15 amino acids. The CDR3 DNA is TGCGCCAGCAGTCGAGGACCGACCGAGAAGGAGACCCAGTACTTC. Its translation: CASSRGPTEKETQYF.

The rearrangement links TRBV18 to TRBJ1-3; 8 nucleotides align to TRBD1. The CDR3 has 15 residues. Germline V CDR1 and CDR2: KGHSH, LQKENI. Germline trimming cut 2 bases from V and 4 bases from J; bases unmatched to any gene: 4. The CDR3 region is CASSPRTGFGNTIYF. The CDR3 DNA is TGTGCCAGCTCACCAAGGACAGGGTTCGGAAACACCATATATTTT.

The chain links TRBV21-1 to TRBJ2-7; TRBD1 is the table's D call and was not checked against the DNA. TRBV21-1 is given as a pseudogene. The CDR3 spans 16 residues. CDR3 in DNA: TGTGCCAGCAGCCCCCGTCCCGGGACAGGGGGCTACGAGCAGTACTTC. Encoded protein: CASSPRPGTGGYEQYF.